Below, one T cell receptor (beta chain) is given with its context. Its target is unknown. Lung cancer patients with chemo-refractory metastatic non-small-cell disease were given focal radiation plus CTLA-4 blockade with ipilimumab. This record belongs to a study of radiotherapy plus CTLA-4 blockade in lung cancer. Overall study context: With approximately 30% of patients having disease control, objective responses were seen in approximately 18%.

TCRdb keeps only in-frame clones here, not all; method: immunoSEQ multiplex PCR. This repertoire shows around 130,000 clones, about 90% found once; its top ten account for just under 7%. General study points: Clones derived from tumor TCRs expanded in blood after radiotherapy plus ipilimumab. Early blood T cell clone changes and increased post-radiation serum interferon-beta were reportedly the strongest response predictors.

V trimming: 2 bases; J trimming: 0 bases; junction bases outside the gene matches: 5. The V gene's germline CDR1 is GTSNPN and CDR2 SVGIG (reference sequence). CDR3 size: 15 residues. The chain combines TRBV30 with TRBJ2-7; 9 nucleotides align to TRBD1. The material was peripheral blood, obtained from a patient treated with radiotherapy plus ipilimumab. The receptor was derived from a human donor with non-small cell lung cancer that progressed on radiotherapy plus ipilimumab. The CDR3 protein is CAWSLPGQGSYEQYF. The DNA for the CDR3 is TGTGCCTGGAGTTTACCGGGACAGGGCTCCTACGAGCAGTACTTC.